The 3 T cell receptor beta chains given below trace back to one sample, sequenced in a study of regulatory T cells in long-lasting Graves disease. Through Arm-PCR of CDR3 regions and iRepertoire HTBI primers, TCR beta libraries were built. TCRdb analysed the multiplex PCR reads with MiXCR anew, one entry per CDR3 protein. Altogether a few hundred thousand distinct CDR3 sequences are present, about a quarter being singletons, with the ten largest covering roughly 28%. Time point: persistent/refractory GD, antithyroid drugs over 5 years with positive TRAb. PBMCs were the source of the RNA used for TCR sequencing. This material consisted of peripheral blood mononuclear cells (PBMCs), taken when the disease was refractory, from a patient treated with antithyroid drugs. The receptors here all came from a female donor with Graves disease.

CDR3 sequence (DNA): TGTGCCATCAGTGATTTAGGAAGCCCAGACATCTATGGCTACACCTTC. It specifies CAISDLGSPDIYGYTF. The chain recombines TRBV10-3 with TRBJ1-2; D remains unclear. Trimming took 3 bases from V and 4 from J, leaving 18 bases between them. The CDR3 consists of 16 residues. Germline V gene data show CDR1 as ENHRY and CDR2 as SYGVKD.

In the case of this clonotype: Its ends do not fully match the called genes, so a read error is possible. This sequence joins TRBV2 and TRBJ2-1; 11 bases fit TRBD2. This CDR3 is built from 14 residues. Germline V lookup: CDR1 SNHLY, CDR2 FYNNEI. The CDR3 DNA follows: TGTGCCTGCAGTCTTAGCGGGAGGGGCGATGAGCAGTTCTTC. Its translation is CACSLSGRGDEQFF.

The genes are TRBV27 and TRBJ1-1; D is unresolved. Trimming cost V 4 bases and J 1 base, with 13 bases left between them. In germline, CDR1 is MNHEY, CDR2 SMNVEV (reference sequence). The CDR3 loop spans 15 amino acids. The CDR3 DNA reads TGTGCCAGCAGTTGGATCCCGGGCGGGAACACTGAAGCTTTCTTT. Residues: CASSWIPGGNTEAFF.